This entry concerns a single TCR beta chain. This entry is derived from a study of regulatory T cells in long-lasting Graves disease. Stated time point: newly diagnosed GD, antithyroid drugs for less than 3 months. There was RNA extracted from PBMCs, and the TCR library was made from it. Researchers made TCR beta libraries by using iRepertoire HTBI primers and running Arm-PCR on CDR3 regions. TCRdb reprocessed the multiplex PCR reads via MiXCR and lists one record per CDR3 protein. The sample lists about 420,000 distinct CDR3 sequences; about 16% were seen once. The CDR3 is 15 residues long. Germline values: CDR1 KGHDR, CDR2 SFDVKD. The V and J ends lost 4 bases and 4 bases respectively, with 13 bases between them. The sample was also reused in another study, on T cells in Graves' hyperthyroidism and ophthalmopathy.

This sequence was found in a woman aged 18-30 years with Graves disease. This material consisted of peripheral blood mononuclear cells (PBMCs), taken at new diagnosis, from a patient treated with antithyroid drugs. The chain couples TRBV24-1 to TRBJ1-5; D might be TRBD1 (5 bases). The CDR3 region has the DNA TGTGCCACCAGTGACGCCACAGGAAGGAATCAGCCCCAGCATTTT. Its protein product is CATSDATGRNQPQHF.